This TCR beta chain was profiled in a study of PD-1 blockade in classical Hodgkin lymphoma. Findings and limits, study-wide: Healthy donors reportedly exceeded newly diagnosed patients in baseline TCR diversity. Excluded were patients who started nivolumab under 1 year after ASCT, a group that had lower diversity.

The assay was immunoSEQ multiplex PCR, and TCRdb's table has in-frame clones only and misses some. The sample lists around 99,000 clones, about four fifths seen once, with 16% in the top ten. There was relapse after autologous stem cell transplantation in every patient, and there was variation in brentuximab vedotin exposure. As for this clone: As yet, its antigen is unknown.

This CDR3 is 13 amino acids long. Germline assignment: CDR1 MGHRA and CDR2 YSYEKL. V gave up 2 bases and J gave up 7 bases, with 8 bases separating them. The rearrangement joins TRBV4-1 to TRBJ2-2; D is unresolved. The sequence derives from a human donor with classical Hodgkin lymphoma. The specimen comprised peripheral blood mononuclear cells (PBMCs), sampled before the second cycle of nivolumab. CDR3 bases: TGCGCCAGCAGCCAAATAGCTGTCGGGGAGCTGTTTTTT. It encodes CASSQIAVGELFF.